This T cell receptor beta chain was sequenced during a study of cytomegalovirus exposure and HLA in healthy donors. Across the whole study: Early released data had about 80 million unique TCRs, all coming from HLA-typed donors.

Whole-study findings and limits: According to the study, 150 to 200 TCR beta chains were cytomegalovirus-associated. Most sequenced TCRs were rare (though some public TCRs occurred in many donors). Excluded were some V segments that proved indistinguishable, including TRBV6-2 and TRBV6-3.

Trimming removed 6 bases from V and 2 bases from J, with 16 bases in between. The CDR3 runs 16 residues. Germline values: CDR1 LNHDA, CDR2 SQIVND (reference sequence). 13 Jbeta primers and 60 Vbeta primers were used for the PCR. Repertoires were generated with immunoSEQ multiplex PCR, while TCRdb's copy carries only in-frame clones and drops some. The table has some 65,000 clones, just over 65% seen once. As concerns this clone: Antigen: not known.

The sequenced sample was PBMCs. This TCR was recovered from a woman aged 30 to 39 in good health and CMV-seronegative. The chain is built from TRBV19 and TRBJ2-2, with a tentative D call TRBD2 (6 bases). CDR3 region: CASRVHLGGNTGELFF. CDR3 nucleotide sequence: TGTGCCAGTAGAGTCCACCTGGGAGGCAACACCGGGGAGCTGTTTTTT. The full variable domain, completed using reference TRBV19 and TRBJ2-2, is DGGITQSPKYLFRKEGQNVTLSCEQNLNHDAMYWYRQDPGQGLRLIYYSQIVNDFQKGDIAEGYSVSREKKESFPLTVTSAQKNPTAFYLCASRVHLGGNTGELFFGEGSRLTVL.